This is a list of T cell receptor beta chains from one sample in a study of blood T cell repertoires in COVID-19. Assay: immunoSEQ multiplex PCR; the TCRdb copy retains only in-frame clones and omits some. The data hold some 240,000 clones, with over 70% observed a single time. What was sequenced was PBMCs or T cells enriched from blood (not recorded which). The receptors here all came from a woman in her thirties or forties who had been exposed to COVID-19. Both conserved end residues are part of each CDR3. A D gene is named only where the DNA matches it firmly. Not every row has a clone size; where given, it reads once, few, many or a size class.

once	-	TRBV9	TRBJ2-1	CASSAGNVLNEQFF	TGTGCCAGCAGCGCGGGTAATGTTCTCAATGAGCAGTTCTTC
-	-	TRBV5-6	TRBJ1-2	CASSLGQVGRINYGYTF	TGTGCCAGCAGCTTGGGACAGGTCGGGCGAATTAACTATGGCTACACCTTC
-	TRBD2	TRBV2	TRBJ2-1	CASSELRIAGNEQFF	TGTGCCAGCAGTGAACTGAGGATAGCGGGAAATGAGCAGTTCTTC
-	TRBD2	TRBV7-9	TRBJ2-1	CASSQAVAGGRRPEQFF	TGTGCCAGCAGCCAAGCCGTTGCGGGAGGGCGGAGACCCGAGCAGTTCTTC
-	-	TRBV7-9	TRBJ2-2	CASSRDKTTGELFF	TGTGCCAGCAGCCGGGACAAGACCACCGGGGAGCTGTTTTTT
-	-	TRBV7-9	TRBJ1-2	CASSLSKTVDETF	TGTGCCAGCAGCTTATCGAAGACAGTGGATGAGACCTTC
once	TRBD1	TRBV18	TRBJ2-5	CASSSMTGGGETQYF	TGTGCCAGCTCAAGCATGACAGGGGGCGGAGAGACCCAGTACTTC
-	-	TRBV12-3/TRBV12-4	TRBJ2-5	CASKRSDQETQYF	TGTGCCAGCAAACGTAGCGATCAAGAGACCCAGTACTTC
-	TRBD1	TRBV7-9	TRBJ1-6	CASSSSGQINSPLHF	TGTGCCAGCAGCTCATCGGGACAGATTAATTCACCCCTCCACTTT
-	-	TRBV30	TRBJ1-5	CAWSRAYSNQPQHF	TGTGCCTGGAGCCGAGCGTATAGCAATCAGCCCCAGCATTTT
-	TRBD1	TRBV2	TRBJ1-1	CASSNWDSGQAFF	TGTGCCAGCAGTAACTGGGACAGTGGCCAAGCTTTCTTT
-	-	TRBV5-1	TRBJ1-1	CASSVVGTEAFF	TGTGCCAGCAGCGTCGTCGGGACTGAAGCTTTCTTT
-	TRBD1	TRBV19	TRBJ1-5	CASSGQGENQPQHF	TGTGCCAGTAGTGGACAGGGCGAAAATCAGCCCCAGCATTTT
-	TRBD2	TRBV6-1	TRBJ2-5	CASSEEGIAGGWGETQYF	TGTGCCAGCAGTGAAGAAGGGATAGCGGGTGGTTGGGGGGAGACCCAGTACTTC
-	TRBD1	TRBV28	TRBJ1-2	CASRLGGLGYGYTF	TGTGCCAGCAGACTAGGGGGCTTGGGCTATGGCTACACCTTC
-	TRBD1	TRBV18	TRBJ2-7	CASSPGQGDREQYF	TGTGCCAGCTCACCAGGGCAGGGGGATCGCGAGCAGTACTTC
-	TRBD2	TRBV4-3	TRBJ2-1	CASSQELAGGYNEQFF	TGCGCCAGCAGCCAAGAGCTAGCGGGGGGGTACAATGAGCAGTTCTTC
-	TRBD2	TRBV5-4	TRBJ2-1	CASSLQGLAGDEQFF	TGTGCCAGCAGCTTACAGGGACTAGCGGGAGATGAGCAGTTCTTC
-	TRBD1	TRBV4-1	TRBJ1-1	CASRGTVGNTEAFF	TGCGCCAGCAGGGGGACAGTTGGGAACACTGAAGCTTTCTTT
-	-	TRBV7-2	TRBJ1-4	CASSFAETTNEKLFF	TGTGCCAGCAGCTTCGCAGAAACAACTAATGAAAAACTGTTTTTT
-	-	TRBV9	TRBJ1-3	CASSVSSGQFSGNTIYF	TGTGCCAGCAGCGTATCGTCGGGACAATTTTCTGGAAACACCATATATTTT
-	TRBD1	TRBV5-6	TRBJ1-2	CASSPTGTGWGYTF	TGTGCCAGCAGCCCCACCGGGACAGGATGGGGCTACACCTTC
-	-	TRBV30	TRBJ1-1	CAWRGGRNTEAFF	TGTGCCTGGAGAGGAGGTCGGAACACTGAAGCTTTCTTT
-	TRBD1	TRBV28	TRBJ1-5	CASSSDREAYLSPQHF	TGTGCCAGCAGTTCCGACAGGGAAGCATATCTGTCGCCCCAGCATTTT
-	TRBD1	TRBV6-5	TRBJ2-5	CASSLDRGETQYF	TGTGCCAGCAGTCTCGACAGGGGGGAGACCCAGTACTTC
once	-	TRBV5-6	TRBJ2-3	CASSSGTDTQYF	TGTGCCAGCAGTTCAGGCACAGATACGCAGTATTTT
-	TRBD2	TRBV5-1	TRBJ2-5	CASSGGLAGDETQYF	TGCGCCAGCAGCGGGGGACTAGCGGGGGACGAGACCCAGTACTTC
once	TRBD1	TRBV7-9	TRBJ1-6	CASSLVLRQGGDSPLHF	TGTGCCAGCAGCTTAGTACTGAGACAGGGGGGGGATTCACCCCTCCACTTT
-	-	TRBV28	TRBJ1-2	CASRATGSPDYGYTF	TGTGCCAGCAGAGCCACAGGGTCGCCGGACTATGGCTACACCTTC
-	-	TRBV24-1	TRBJ2-1	CATTATSPGNEQFF	TGTGCCACCACTGCAACCTCACCGGGCAATGAGCAGTTCTTC
-	TRBD1	TRBV10-3	TRBJ1-2	CATGQGGNGYTF	TGTGCCACCGGACAGGGCGGGAATGGCTACACCTTC
-	-	TRBV13	TRBJ2-1	CASSSPALGRRYNEQFF	TGTGCCAGCAGCTCCCCCGCTTTGGGGCGACGTTACAATGAGCAGTTCTTC
-	-	TRBV7-2	TRBJ1-2	CASSPPERGNGYTF	TGTGCCAGCAGCCCCCCGGAAAGAGGGAATGGCTACACCTTC
-	TRBD1	TRBV29-1	TRBJ1-2	CSVDGVVGRGWDSDGYTF	TGCAGCGTTGACGGTGTGGTCGGCAGGGGGTGGGACAGTGACGGCTACACCTTC
-	TRBD1	TRBV7-9	TRBJ1-2	CASSLEGAANYGYTF	TGTGCCAGCAGCTTAGAGGGGGCCGCTAACTATGGCTACACCTTC
-	TRBD1	TRBV4-3	TRBJ1-1	CASSLARGTANTEAFF	TGCGCCAGCAGCCTTGCCCGCGGGACAGCGAACACTGAAGCTTTCTTT
-	TRBD1	TRBV6-1	TRBJ1-2	CASSLGTGVYGYTF	TGTGCCAGCAGTTTGGGGACAGGCGTCTATGGCTACACCTTC
-	TRBD2	TRBV5-5	TRBJ2-3	CASRPSGTTDTQYF	TGTGCCAGCAGGCCTAGCGGGACTACAGATACGCAGTATTTT
-	-	TRBV24-1	TRBJ2-1	CATSVQGVFNEQFF	TGTGCCACCAGTGTACAAGGGGTTTTTAATGAGCAGTTCTTC
-	-	TRBV12-3/TRBV12-4	TRBJ1-3	CASSRGNTIYF	TGTGCCAGCAGTCGTGGAAACACCATATATTTT
-	TRBD2	TRBV11-2	TRBJ2-1	CASSLSGGTYNEQFF	TGTGCCAGCAGCTTGTCGGGAGGGACCTACAATGAGCAGTTCTTC
-	TRBD1	TRBV13	TRBJ1-2	CASSLGRQGALGYTF	TGTGCCAGCAGCTTAGGCCGACAGGGGGCGTTAGGCTACACCTTC
-	TRBD2	TRBV11-1	TRBJ2-5	CASSRIGLAGETQYF	TGTGCCAGCAGCCGAATAGGACTAGCGGGGGAGACCCAGTACTTC
-	TRBD1	TRBV7-9	TRBJ1-4	CASSLQGGDGEKLFF	TGTGCCAGCAGCTTACAAGGGGGCGACGGTGAAAAACTGTTTTTT
-	TRBD1	TRBV4-3	TRBJ2-5	CASSQEAGTGGRETQYF	TGCGCCAGCAGCCAAGAGGCCGGGACAGGGGGCAGAGAGACCCAGTACTTC
-	TRBD1	TRBV28	TRBJ2-7	CASSEDRVTNEQYF	TGTGCCAGCAGTGAGGACAGGGTAACCAACGAGCAGTACTTC
-	-	TRBV18	TRBJ1-1	CASSLGNPGTEAFF	TGTGCCAGCTCACTCGGAAACCCAGGGACTGAAGCTTTCTTT
once	-	TRBV5-6	TRBJ1-2	CASSNRVSGGYTF	TGTGCCAGCAGCAACAGGGTCTCCGGTGGCTACACCTTC
-	-	TRBV19	TRBJ1-5	CASSLQGNQPQHF	TGTGCCAGTAGTCTACAGGGAAATCAGCCCCAGCATTTT
-	-	TRBV30	TRBJ2-7	CAWRGGASYEQYF	TGTGCCTGGAGAGGGGGGGCATCCTACGAGCAGTACTTC